The TCR beta chain described here comes from a study of blood T cell repertoires in COVID-19. This CDR3 is 16 amino acids long. Germline V gene sequence: CDR1 KGHDR, CDR2 SFDVKD. V lost 5 bases, J lost 1 base, and 4 bases stayed unmatched. The protocol was immunoSEQ multiplex PCR, while the TCRdb copy is restricted to in-frame clones and leaves out a portion. The table lists 120,000 to 150,000 clones, roughly 87% of them singletons. Sequenced input: peripheral blood. This receptor was identified in a woman aged 50 to 60 with acute or convalescent COVID-19. This chain connects TRBV24-1 to TRBJ1-5; TRBD1 aligns across 10 bases. CDR3 coding DNA: TGTGCCACCAGTGCCCCGGACAGGGGGAGCAATCAGCCCCAGCATTTT. It translates to CATSAPDRGSNQPQHF.